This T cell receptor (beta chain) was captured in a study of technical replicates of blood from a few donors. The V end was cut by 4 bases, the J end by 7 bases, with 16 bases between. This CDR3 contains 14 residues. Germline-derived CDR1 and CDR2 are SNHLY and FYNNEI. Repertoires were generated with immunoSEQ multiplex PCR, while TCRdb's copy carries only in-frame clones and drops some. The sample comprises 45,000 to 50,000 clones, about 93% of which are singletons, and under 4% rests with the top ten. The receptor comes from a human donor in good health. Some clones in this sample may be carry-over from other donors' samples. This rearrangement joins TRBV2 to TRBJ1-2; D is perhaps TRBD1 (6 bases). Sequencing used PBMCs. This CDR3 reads CASSAAWDTRGYTF. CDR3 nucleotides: TGTGCCAGCAGTGCCGCTTGGGACACCCGTGGCTACACCTTC.